The 16 T cell receptor beta chains below come from one sample, sequenced in a study of shared clonotypes between healthy human individuals. Here immunoSEQ multiplex PCR was the method, and the copy in TCRdb shows in-frame clones only, minus some. The profile shows hundreds of thousands of clones, approximately 79% of them singletons. The material sequenced was memory CD4+ T cells sorted from blood. The subset was: CD45RA-negative fraction. These receptor sequences come from a young woman in good health.

This sequence joins TRBV29-1 and TRBJ1-1, with TRBD1 matching over 7 bases. From germline, CDR1 is SQVTM and CDR2 ANQGSEA. This CDR3 is 13 amino acids long. Unmatched junction bases numbered 2, after V lost 4 bases and J lost 0 bases. CDR3 amino acids: CSVVGQLNTEAFF. The DNA of the CDR3 is TGCAGCGTTGTGGGACAGCTGAACACTGAAGCTTTCTTT.

For this clone: Other DNA sequences in the same sample also yield this CDR3. V usage is TRBV28 and J usage is TRBJ1-5; possible D gene TRBD1, 6 bases. Germline V gives CDR1 MDHEN, CDR2 SYDVKM. With 4 bases removed from V and 7 bases from J, the gap between germline ends came to 11 bases. The length of the CDR3 is 13 residues. CDR3 sequence reads: CASSSGGYQPQHF. The CDR3 DNA reads TGTGCCAGCAGTTCGGGGGGCTACCAGCCCCAGCATTTT.

CDR3 nucleotide sequence: TGCGCCAGCAGCCATAGGACTAGCGGGAGATCAGATACGCAGTATTTT. Its translation: CASSHRTSGRSDTQYF. The chain has TRBV4-1 and TRBJ2-3; 13 bases agree with TRBD2. V lost 3 bases to trimming and J lost 4 bases; unmatched junction nucleotides: 4. There are 16 residues in the CDR3. The germline V gene has CDR1 MGHRA and CDR2 YSYEKL.

A remark on this clone: Given a far larger clone just one base away, this is likely a sequencing read error. The chain has TRBV6-6 and TRBJ1-5, with 7 bases identical to TRBD1. In germline, CDR1 is MNHNY, CDR2 SVGAGI (reference sequence). The CDR3 covers 15 residues. CDR3 nucleotide sequence: TGTGCCAGCAGTTATGGGACAGATACGGGTCAGTCCCAGCATTTT. Its protein product is CASSYGTDTGQSQHF.

The chain uses TRBV9 and TRBJ2-5; 9 nucleotides align to TRBD1. Matching the DNA end better, TRBJ2-7 makes the J call doubtful. CDR3 length: 16 amino acids. Germline lookup yields CDR1 SGDLS and CDR2 YYNGEE. The CDR3 sequence: CASSVTSGTGTDEQYF. The CDR3 nucleotides read TGTGCCAGCAGCGTCACTTCCGGGACAGGGACAGACGAGCAGTACTTC.

This rearrangement joins TRBV19 to TRBJ2-1; 7 bases are a match to TRBD2. The CDR3 totals 15 residues. Germline loops: CDR1 LNHDA, CDR2 SQIVND (reference sequence). The ends lost 3 bases at V and 6 bases at J; junction bases unmatched: 8. The CDR3 DNA sequence: TGTGCCAGTAGTATGTCGGCTAGCGGAACCAATGAGCAGTTCTTC. Its protein is CASSMSASGTNEQFF.

This clone was detected only a few times. The J gene is TRBJ1-5, the V gene TRBV29-1; D remains unclear. Germline CDR1 SQVTM, CDR2 ANQGSEA. The CDR3 contains 12 residues. V lost 6 bases, J lost 2 bases, and 8 bases lay in between. The CDR3 here is CSVRLGNQPQHF. Here the CDR3 DNA reads TGCAGCGTGCGACTGGGCAATCAGCCCCAGCATTTT.

The chain links TRBV21-1 to TRBJ1-3. TRBV21-1 is listed as a pseudogene. The length of the CDR3 is 16 residues. The CDR3 is CASSKAWGRSGNTIYF. CDR3 DNA sequence: TGTGCCAGCAGCAAAGCTTGGGGTAGATCTGGAAACACCATATATTTT.

This clone was seen a few times. This chain connects TRBV2 to TRBJ1-1; no reliable D call. There are 14 residues in the CDR3. Germline loops: CDR1 SNHLY, CDR2 FYNNEI. Trimming took off 4 bases at V and 0 bases at J, with 9 bases between the two ends. This CDR3 reads CASSGRRLNTEAFF. CDR3 bases: TGTGCCAGCAGTGGAAGACGGCTGAACACTGAAGCTTTCTTT. Supplemented by reference TRBV2 and TRBJ1-1, the full variable domain reads EPEVTQTPSHQVTQMGQEVILRCVPISNHLYFYWYRQILGQKVEFLVSFYNNEISEKSEIFDDQFSVERPDGSNFTLKIRSTKLEDSAMYFCASSGRRLNTEAFFGQGTRLTVV.

The rearrangement uses TRBV6-5 and TRBJ2-3; 10 bases agree with TRBD2. The germline CDR1 and CDR2 sequences are MNHEY and SVGAGI. There are 15 residues in the CDR3. Unmatched junction bases numbered 3, after V lost 6 bases and J lost 0 bases. CDR3 residues: CASRNSGGSTDTQYF. The CDR3 coding sequence is TGTGCCAGCAGAAATAGCGGGGGGAGCACAGATACGCAGTATTTT.

The chain uses TRBV5-4 and TRBJ1-1; D is uncertain. V was pared by 0 bases and J by 1 base, with 7 bases between. This CDR3 region has 14 residues. Germline V CDR1 and CDR2: SGHNT, YYREEE (reference sequence). The CDR3: CASSLGVGNTEAFF. The CDR3 coding sequence is TGTGCCAGCAGCTTGGGAGTCGGGAACACTGAAGCTTTCTTT.

This chain links TRBV27 with TRBJ2-7; D possibly corresponds to TRBD1 (5 bases). V dropped 2 bases and J dropped 4 bases, with 6 bases sitting between them. The CDR3 totals 12 residues. Germline V CDR1 and CDR2: MNHEY, SMNVEV (reference sequence). CDR3 bases: TGTGCCAGCAGTTTAAAGGGGTACGAGCAGTACTTC. Residues: CASSLKGYEQYF.

This chain links TRBV13 with TRBJ2-5, with 8 bases fitting TRBD2. Germline loops: CDR1 PRHDT, CDR2 FYEKMQ (reference sequence). The CDR3 has 14 residues. The V segment lost 5 bases and the J segment 1 base; nucleotides outside the gene matches: 3. DNA of the CDR3: TGTGCCAGCAGCCGCGGGGGGCGCCAAGAGACCCAGTACTTC. Encoded protein: CASSRGGRQETQYF. Full variable domain (missing parts from reference TRBV13 and TRBJ2-5): AAGVIQSPRHLIKEKRETATLKCYPIPRHDTVYWYQQGPGQDPQFLISFYEKMQSDKGSIPDRFSAQQFSDYHSELNMSSLELGDSALYFCASSRGGRQETQYFGPGTRLLVL.

This clone was counted a few times. J is TRBJ1-5 and V is TRBV7-9; TRBD1 agrees at 7 bases. Germline CDR1 and CDR2: SEHNR and FQNEAQ (reference sequence). The CDR3 is 16 residues long. V lost 6 bases and J lost 1; bases outside the gene matches: 9. CDR3 nucleotides: TGTGCCAGCAGTTCGACAGGGCAAGCGAGCAATCAGCCCCAGCATTTT. It encodes CASSSTGQASNQPQHF.

This clone was counted once. The rearrangement links TRBV4-1 to TRBJ2-7; D might be TRBD2 (5 bases). Germline V gene lookup returns CDR1 MGHRA and CDR2 YSYEKL. This CDR3 spans 16 amino acids. V lost 0 bases and J 0 bases, leaving 12 bases between the germline ends. The CDR3 DNA is TGCGCCAGCAGCCAAGATAAGTTCGGGGTCTCCTACGAGCAGTACTTC. Its translation: CASSQDKFGVSYEQYF.

There are a few counts of this clone. This sequence joins TRBV30 and TRBJ1-5; D is ambiguous. The germline V gene has CDR1 GTSNPN and CDR2 SVGIG (reference sequence). The CDR3 runs 14 residues. Between the trimmed V and J ends, which lost 0 bases and 7 bases, there was a span of 13 bases. The CDR3 coding sequence is TGTGCCTGGAGTGTACAAGGGCTAGGACAGCCCCAGCATTTT. It specifies CAWSVQGLGQPQHF.